These 21 T cell receptor beta chains came from one sample sequenced in a study of T cell responses to AZD1222 COVID-19 vaccine (dated by TCRdb to the early 2020s). Sample time point, as interpreted from the label and publication: about 28 days (+/-7) after the second vaccine dose. The library came from the immunoSEQ multiplex PCR assay. Drawn from immuneACCESS, this table holds only the in-frame rearrangements with V and J called that TCRdb kept. Clones are partly lost; checked studies trace under half to an unresolved V gene and leave the rest unexplained. This sample holds 150,000 to 200,000 clones; 90% were observed only once. 5% to 6.5% of the sample is in the top ten clones. Sequencing was performed on peripheral blood, taken 28 days after the second AZD1222 dose. Every receptor here comes from an adult who received the AZD1222 COVID-19 vaccine.

The count of this clone is one. This rearrangement joins TRBV6-5 to TRBJ1-5; TRBD1 is a possible D gene (6 bases). Germline CDR1 MNHEY, CDR2 SVGAGI. The CDR3 sequence is 15 residues long. Trimming took off 6 bases at V and 5 bases at J, with 17 bases between the two ends. The CDR3 sequence is CASRAAGGGYQPQHF. CDR3 nucleotides: TGTGCCAGCAGGGCTGCCGGGGGCGGGTATCAGCCCCAGCATTTT.

The J gene is TRBJ1-1, the V gene TRBV24-1; maybe TRBD1 (6 bases). Trimming pared 5 bases from V and 1 base from J, leaving 10 bases between. Germline V gene lookup returns CDR1 KGHDR and CDR2 SFDVKD. CDR3 length: 14 amino acids. DNA for the CDR3: TGTGCCACCAGTGCGAACAGGGAGAACACTGAAGCTTTCTTT. It yields the protein CATSANRENTEAFF.

The genes are TRBV6-5 and TRBJ2-2; 8 positions agree with TRBD1. Germline V CDR1 and CDR2: MNHEY, SVGAGI. The CDR3 is 14 amino acids. The ends lost 6 bases at V and 6 bases at J; junction bases unmatched: 6. CDR3 loop: CASRVDRGAGELFF. In DNA, the CDR3 is TGTGCCAGCAGGGTCGACAGGGGAGCCGGGGAGCTGTTTTTT.

The chain recombines TRBV5-1 with TRBJ1-6; D not resolved. Germline CDR1 reads SGHRS; CDR2 reads YFSETQ. This CDR3 has 17 residues. V lost 0 bases to trimming and J lost 5 bases, with 15 bases between them. This CDR3 reads CASSLVQGAHDNSPLHF. The CDR3 nucleotides read TGCGCCAGCAGCTTGGTACAAGGAGCGCACGATAATTCACCCCTCCACTTT.

The rearrangement links TRBV7-9 to TRBJ2-5; 7 positions agree with TRBD1. CDR3 size: 16 residues. The trim removed 2 bases at V and 3 bases at J, leaving 9 bases unmatched. Germline CDR1 SEHNR, CDR2 FQNEAQ (reference sequence). The CDR3 protein is CASSLSTGVGKETQYF. CDR3 nucleotide sequence: TGTGCCAGCAGCTTAAGTACAGGGGTTGGGAAAGAGACCCAGTACTTC.

Details on this clone: Within the sample, other DNA sequences also encode this same CDR3. CDR3 nucleotide sequence: TGTGCCAGCAGCCCGGACAGGGTGGGAGAAAAACTGTTTTTT. Protein product: CASSPDRVGEKLFF. The V call is TRBV28, the J call TRBJ1-4; 8 nucleotides line up with TRBD1. The CDR3 is made up of 14 amino acids. In germline, CDR1 is MDHEN, CDR2 SYDVKM. V lost 6 bases to trimming and J lost 8 bases; unmatched junction nucleotides: 8.

The CDR3 region is CATSRGQQNTEAFF. DNA for the CDR3: TGTGCCACCAGCAGGGGACAGCAGAACACTGAAGCTTTCTTT. The rearrangement joins TRBV15 to TRBJ1-1, with 7 bases identical to TRBD1. The CDR3 has 14 amino acids. Germline CDR1 and CDR2: LNHNV and YYDKDF (reference sequence). V dropped 3 bases and J dropped 1; count of bases not matched to a gene: 2.

V is TRBV19 and J is TRBJ1-5, with 7 positions matching TRBD1. The trim removed 7 bases at V and 4 bases at J, leaving 13 bases unmatched. This CDR3 has 16 residues. In germline, CDR1 is LNHDA, CDR2 SQIVND (reference sequence). CDR3 region: CASKGAGLVWNQPQHF. The CDR3 nucleotides read TGTGCCAGTAAGGGGGCAGGTCTAGTTTGGAATCAGCCCCAGCATTTT.

This chain connects TRBV18 to TRBJ2-5; 8 nucleotides align to TRBD2. The junction had 8 bases not matched to a gene; V was cut back by 3 bases and J by 5 bases. This CDR3 region has 15 residues. The germline V gene has CDR1 KGHSH and CDR2 LQKENI. CDR3 loop: CASSPTVSGGETQYF. The CDR3 DNA reads as TGTGCCAGCTCACCGACCGTCTCGGGAGGGGAGACCCAGTACTTC.

The chain is built from TRBV5-4 and TRBJ2-7; 10 bases match TRBD2. Germline lookup yields CDR1 SGHNT and CDR2 YYREEE (reference sequence). This CDR3 has 16 amino acids. The J segment lost 3 bases and the V segment lost 1 base, leaving 7 bases of the junction unmatched. CDR3: CASSLPSGGAVYEQYF. The CDR3 DNA reads as TGTGCCAGCAGCTTGCCGAGCGGGGGGGCAGTCTACGAGCAGTACTTC.

This sequence joins TRBV4-1 and TRBJ1-4, with 7 bases aligning to TRBD1. Germline CDR1 MGHRA, CDR2 YSYEKL. The CDR3 is 16 amino acids. V trimming: 4 bases; J trimming: 4 bases; junction bases outside the gene matches: 9. The CDR3 DNA reads as TGCGCCAGCAGCCCATCGCCGGGACAGAATAATGAAAAACTGTTTTTT. It translates to CASSPSPGQNNEKLFF.

The chain carries TRBV10-2 and TRBJ1-5; D gene ambiguous. The germline V and J ends were trimmed by 8 bases and 5 bases, with 13 bases remaining between them. This CDR3 is built from 13 residues. CDR1 is WSHSY and CDR2 is SAAADI in the germline V gene. The chain's CDR3 is CASVNIEYQPQHF. CDR3 nucleotide sequence: TGCGCCAGCGTCAACATCGAGTATCAGCCCCAGCATTTT.

This sequence joins TRBV18 and TRBJ1-2; TRBD1 matches at 8 bases. The J segment lost 4 bases and the V segment lost 4 bases, leaving 8 bases of the junction unmatched. The CDR3 is 15 amino acids. CDR1 is KGHSH and CDR2 is LQKENI in the germline V gene. The CDR3 nucleotides are TGTGCCAGCTCACAAGGACAGGGAGATTCCTATGGCTACACCTTC. Encoded protein: CASSQGQGDSYGYTF.

The chain combines TRBV5-8 with TRBJ1-2, with D possibly TRBD1 on 5 matching bases. The germline gives CDR1 SGHTS, CDR2 YDEGEE. V was pared by 4 bases and J by 10 bases, with 17 bases between. The CDR3 is 13 residues long. The DNA for the CDR3 is TGTGCCAGCAGCCTCACCGGGACCCCTTCCTACACCTTC. Translation: CASSLTGTPSYTF. The full variable domain, completed using reference TRBV5-8 and TRBJ1-2, is EAGVTQSPTHLIKTRGQQATLRCSPISGHTSVYWYQQALGLGLQFLLWYDEGEERNRGNFPPRFSGRQFPNYSSELNVNALELEDSALYLCASSLTGTPSYTFGSGTRLTVV.

This chain links TRBV30 with TRBJ1-5; D may be TRBD1 (5 bases). CDR1 and CDR2 (germline): GTSNPN, SVGIG (reference sequence). The CDR3 runs 11 residues. The V end lost 1 base, the J end lost 11 bases, and 9 bases lay between the germline ends. Here the CDR3 reads CAWSEKGTQHF. CDR3 DNA sequence: TGTGCCTGGAGTGAGAAGGGGACCCAGCATTTT.

This sequence joins TRBV12-3 or TRBV12-4 and TRBJ1-5, with TRBD1 identical over 7 bases. The CDR3 is made up of 13 amino acids. Trimming at V came to 5 bases and at J to 5 bases, leaving 3 bases not matched to a gene. The CDR3 DNA sequence: TGTGCCAGCAGTCAGGGGGGCTATCAGCCCCAGCATTTT. It codes for CASSQGGYQPQHF.

This chain uses TRBV10-1 with TRBJ1-2; the match to TRBD1 covers 11 bases. CDR1 is WNHNN and CDR2 is SYGVQD in the germline V gene (reference sequence). Germline trimming cut 3 bases from V and 5 bases from J; bases unmatched to any gene: 14. This CDR3 is built from 18 residues. CDR3 nucleotide sequence: TGCGCCAGCAGTGATGCCCAATCTGGACAGGGGGCTTTGTATGGCTACACCTTC. It encodes CASSDAQSGQGALYGYTF.

DNA for the CDR3: TGTGCCAGCAGCTTCAATATAGCAAGTGAGCAGTTCTTC. Translation gives CASSFNIASEQFF. J is TRBJ2-1 and V is TRBV7-3; D unclear. Germline V gene lookup returns CDR1 SGHTA and CDR2 FQGTGA. The CDR3 has 13 residues. The V gene lost 3 bases and the J gene lost 9 bases, with 12 bases spanning the gap.

The V gene is TRBV5-1, the J gene TRBJ1-5; 10 nucleotides match TRBD1. V was clipped by 3 bases and J by 1 base; unmatched bases: 4. There are 16 residues in the CDR3. Germline V CDR1 and CDR2: SGHRS, YFSETQ. CDR3 protein: CASSSGTGASNQPQHF. In nucleotides, the CDR3 is TGCGCCAGCAGCTCCGGGACAGGGGCGAGCAATCAGCCCCAGCATTTT. Using reference TRBV5-1 and TRBJ1-5 for the parts outside the CDR3, the full variable domain is KAGVTQTPRYLIKTRGQQVTLSCSPISGHRSVSWYQQTPGQGLQFLFEYFSETQRNKGNFPGRFSGRQFSNSRSEMNVSTLELGDSALYLCASSSGTGASNQPQHFGDGTRLSIL.

This clone was seen more than once but under ten times. This chain uses TRBV15 with TRBJ1-5, with a tentative D call TRBD1 (6 bases). Germline V gives CDR1 LNHNV, CDR2 YYDKDF (reference sequence). Trimming removed 0 bases from V and 6 bases from J, with 12 bases in between. The CDR3 is 15 amino acids. The CDR3 region has the DNA TGTGCCACCAGCAGAGAACGGGGGGCCCCTCAGCCCCAGCATTTT. As protein: CATSRERGAPQPQHF.

The chain couples TRBV2 to TRBJ2-4; 7 bases align to TRBD1. The CDR3 contains 15 residues. V was pared by 0 bases and J by 4 bases, with 3 bases of the junction left unmatched. Germline assignment: CDR1 SNHLY and CDR2 FYNNEI. CDR3 nucleotide sequence: TGTGCCAGCAGTGAAGCCCGACAGGGAAAAAACATTCAGTACTTC. Translating gives CASSEARQGKNIQYF.